This T cell receptor (beta chain) is from a study of human CD8 memory T cell subsets. Germline V gene lookup returns CDR1 DFQATT and CDR2 SNEGSKA (reference sequence). This CDR3 is built from 13 residues. By UMI-labeled 5' RACE, the TCR beta libraries were made. With the 5' RACE reads reprocessed, TCRdb shows one record per CDR3 protein and no DNA. This table lists about 3,900 distinct CDR3 sequences. The PBMC were taken from buffy coats given by healthy donors. This sequence was found in a human donor in good health. The specimen was CD8+ T cells from PBMCs. This rearrangement joins TRBV20-1 to TRBJ2-5; TCRdb outputs TRBD2, but without DNA this stays unchecked. The CDR3 region is CSARGLAGETQYF.